This T cell receptor (beta chain) emerged from a study of cytotoxic CD8 clonotypes in ibrutinib-treated CLL. Study context: Investigators reported 25 or so partial and 2 complete responses; after median around 63 months, roughly 15 patients remained remitted and approximately twelve progressed.

Method: immunoSEQ multiplex PCR; TCRdb's copy keeps in-frame clones and lacks some. The table shows about 160,000 clones, with more than 70% occurring only once. Germline-derived CDR1 and CDR2 are MNHEY and SMNVEV (reference sequence). The CDR3 is 11 amino acids. V was cut by 3 bases and J by 7 bases, with 5 bases left in between. In regard to this clone: Its antigen is currently unknown.

Study observations and caveats: In comparison with age-matched healthy donors, baseline clonality was higher and tracked circulating CD8+ T-cell counts.

This receptor was taken from a human donor with chronic lymphocytic leukemia. The rearrangement links TRBV27 to TRBJ2-3; D uncertain. The sequences come from PBMCs, collected at disease progression, from a patient treated with ibrutinib. CDR3 nucleotides: TGTGCCAGCAGTTTGGGGAATACGCAGTATTTT. This sequence encodes CASSLGNTQYF.